The 10 T cell receptor beta chains below come from one sample, sequenced in a study of blood T cell repertoires in COVID-19. Sequencing was performed with immunoSEQ multiplex PCR; in TCRdb, only in-frame clones are kept and a portion is missing. Of tens of thousands of clones in the sample, around 80% were seen once. What was sequenced was peripheral blood. These receptors were obtained from a man in his 60s with acute or convalescent COVID-19.

The chain uses TRBV28 and TRBJ2-7; TRBD2 matches 10 bases. J lost 0 bases, V lost 6 bases, and 8 bases had no gene match. Germline loops: CDR1 MDHEN, CDR2 SYDVKM. The CDR3 sequence is 16 residues long. The CDR3 reads CASRSLGLAVSYEQYF. CDR3 sequence (DNA): TGTGCCAGCAGGAGCCTCGGACTAGCGGTCTCCTACGAGCAGTACTTC.

The chain joins TRBV7-8 to TRBJ2-1, with TRBD2 matching over 10 bases. V shed 6 bases and J 3 bases; nucleotides not matched to a gene: 5. The CDR3 loop spans 15 amino acids. The V gene's germline CDR1 is SGHVS and CDR2 FQNEAQ. CDR3 residues: CASSSLAGIYNEQFF. The CDR3 nucleotides read TGTGCCAGCAGTTCACTAGCGGGAATCTACAATGAGCAGTTCTTC.

This chain uses TRBV19 with TRBJ1-4, with D perhaps matching TRBD1 (5 bases). With 3 bases removed from V and 7 bases from J, the gap between germline ends came to 12 bases. This CDR3 spans 14 amino acids. Germline V gene lookup returns CDR1 LNHDA and CDR2 SQIVND (reference sequence). This CDR3 reads CASSIGQGGEKLFF. For the CDR3, the DNA is TGTGCCAGTAGTATCGGGCAGGGCGGTGAAAAACTGTTTTTT.

The chain links TRBV30 to TRBJ1-1; 7 bases map to TRBD1. Germline trimming cut 4 bases from V and 2 bases from J; bases unmatched to any gene: 7. The CDR3 is 14 residues long. The germline gives CDR1 GTSNPN, CDR2 SVGIG (reference sequence). The CDR3 sequence: CAWITGGGNTEAFF. The CDR3 nucleotides are TGTGCCTGGATAACAGGAGGGGGCAACACTGAAGCTTTCTTT.

V is TRBV24-1 and J is TRBJ2-1; TRBD2 agrees at 8 bases. Germline CDR1 reads KGHDR; CDR2 reads SFDVKD. Trimming at V came to 10 bases and at J to 7 bases, leaving 11 bases not matched to a gene. CDR3 length: 14 residues. The CDR3 loop is CATSGGRWENEQFF. The CDR3 nucleotides are TGTGCCACGTCGGGGGGGCGGTGGGAGAATGAGCAGTTCTTC.

The chain carries TRBV16 and TRBJ1-1; a possible D gene is TRBD1 (5 bases). The V and J ends lost 2 bases and 8 bases respectively, with 12 bases between them. The germline gives CDR1 KGHSY, CDR2 FQNENV. The CDR3 sequence is 13 residues long. CDR3 sequence: CASSQAPNREAFF. DNA for the CDR3: TGTGCCAGCAGCCAAGCCCCAAACAGGGAAGCTTTCTTT.

The chain employs TRBV11-3 and TRBJ2-5; D might be TRBD2 (6 bases). V was pared by 5 bases and J by 3 bases, with 19 bases between. This CDR3 is built from 16 residues. CDR1 and CDR2 (germline): SGHNT, YENEEA. CDR3 protein: CASSLGNGGSEETQYF. Written as DNA, the CDR3 is TGTGCCAGCAGCCTCGGGAATGGGGGGAGTGAAGAGACCCAGTACTTC. Looking up the rest from reference TRBV11-3 and TRBJ2-5 gives the full variable domain: EAGVVQSPRYKIIEKKQPVAFWCNPISGHNTLYWYLQNLGQGPELLIRYENEEAVDDSQLPKDRFSAERLKGVDSTLKIQPAELGDSAVYLCASSLGNGGSEETQYFGPGTRLLVL.

The chain is built from TRBV5-1 and TRBJ2-3; TRBD2 might be the D (6 bases). Trimming removed 0 bases at V and 4 bases at J, with 12 bases between. This CDR3 has 15 residues. Germline CDR1 is SGHRS and CDR2 is YFSETQ. CDR3: CASSLVESGSDTQYF. The CDR3, as DNA: TGCGCCAGCAGCTTGGTAGAGAGCGGGTCAGATACGCAGTATTTT.

The genes are TRBV18 and TRBJ2-2, with D maybe TRBD2 (6 bases). Germline V gene data show CDR1 as KGHSH and CDR2 as LQKENI. The CDR3 length is 17 residues. V was trimmed by 3 bases and J by 2 bases, leaving 16 bases between them. CDR3 residues: CASSPPRPSANTGELFF. The CDR3 DNA follows: TGTGCCAGCTCACCCCCTCGACCTAGCGCCAACACCGGGGAGCTGTTTTTT.

This clone appeared a few times. This chain joins TRBV2 and TRBJ1-6, with a tentative D call TRBD1 (5 bases). Trimming took off 7 bases at V and 3 bases at J, with 13 bases between the two ends. From germline, CDR1 is SNHLY and CDR2 FYNNEI. The CDR3 has 15 residues. The CDR3 region is CASTDGGGYNSPLHF. In DNA, the CDR3 is TGTGCCAGCACCGACGGGGGGGGCTATAATTCACCCCTCCACTTT. The full variable domain, completed using reference TRBV2 and TRBJ1-6, is EPEVTQTPSHQVTQMGQEVILRCVPISNHLYFYWYRQILGQKVEFLVSFYNNEISEKSEIFDDQFSVERPDGSNFTLKIRSTKLEDSAMYFCASTDGGGYNSPLHFGNGTRLTVT.